The clone carrying this T cell receptor beta chain has a single count. Its antigen is as yet unknown. The data are from a study of shared clonotypes between healthy human individuals. Study-wide results and caveats: Estimated richness was generally greater in naive than memory subsets. Shared clonotypes across all four donors exceeded non-shared ones in generation probability. Donor clonotype sharing was expected to depend on sequencing depth.

V gave up 6 bases and J gave up 2 bases, with 10 bases separating them. This CDR3 is built from 13 residues. CDR1 MNHGY and CDR2 SAAAGT come from the germline V gene. Clones were read by immunoSEQ multiplex PCR, and TCRdb kept only the in-frame ones, dropping some. The sample has roughly 1 million clones, approximately 78% seen once. Study donors comprised healthy, HIV-negative adults devoid of recent acute infection or vaccination. This rearrangement joins TRBV6-8 to TRBJ2-5; TRBD2 might be the D (5 bases). The sequence derives from a man younger than 30 in good health. Some clones in this sample may be carry-over from other donors' samples. Specimen: memory CD4+ T cells from PBMCs. The subset here: CD45RA-negative fraction. In DNA form, the CDR3 reads TGTGCCAGCAGCTTACAGCGGCAAGAGACCCAGTACTTC. Protein sequence: CASSLQRQETQYF.